Sequencing of this T cell receptor beta chain was carried out in a study of shared clonotypes between healthy human individuals. Study context: A donor's plate count was three for CD4 naive and three for CD4 memory; CD8 naive had two and CD8 memory one.

With regard to this clone: The antigen remains unidentified.

Overall study findings and caveats: Some clonotypes were shared by all four sorted-subset donors, while others were not shared. The non-shared ones had lower generation probabilities than the shared ones.

Each subset's genomic DNA was shared equally among a number of immunoSEQ plates. Assay: immunoSEQ multiplex PCR; the TCRdb copy retains only in-frame clones and omits some. This sample has fewer than 3 million clones, with just under 95% found just once. What was sequenced was naive CD4+ T cells from PBMCs. As to subset: CD45RA+ positively selected. The origin of this receptor is a man aged 18-30 years in good health. Some clones in this sample may be carry-over from other donors' samples.

This CDR3 reads CASRATSTNTEAFF. The CDR3 coding sequence is TGTGCCAGCAGGGCGACATCCACAAACACTGAAGCTTTCTTT. The V call is TRBV6-4, the J call TRBJ1-1, with unresolved D. Trimming removed 6 bases from V and 2 bases from J, with 13 bases in between. The CDR3 covers 14 residues. The V gene's germline CDR1 is MRHNA and CDR2 SNTAGT.